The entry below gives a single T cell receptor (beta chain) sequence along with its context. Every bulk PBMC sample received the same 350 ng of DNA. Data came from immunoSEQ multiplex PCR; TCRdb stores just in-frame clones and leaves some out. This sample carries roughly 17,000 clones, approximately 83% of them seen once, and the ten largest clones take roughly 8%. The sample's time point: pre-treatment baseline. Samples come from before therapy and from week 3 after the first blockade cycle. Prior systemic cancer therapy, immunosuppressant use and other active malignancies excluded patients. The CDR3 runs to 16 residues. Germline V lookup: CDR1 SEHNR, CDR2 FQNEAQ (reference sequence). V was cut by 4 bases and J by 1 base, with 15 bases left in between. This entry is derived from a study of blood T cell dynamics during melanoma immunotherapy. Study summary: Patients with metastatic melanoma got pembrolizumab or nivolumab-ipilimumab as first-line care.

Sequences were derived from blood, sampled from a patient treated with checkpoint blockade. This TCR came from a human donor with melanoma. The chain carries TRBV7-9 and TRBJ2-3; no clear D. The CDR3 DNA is TGTGCCAGCAGCTCGCCCTTAGATGGGGGCACAGATACGCAGTATTTT. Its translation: CASSSPLDGGTDTQYF.